The clone carrying this T cell receptor (beta chain) was seen a handful of times. Its antigen is as yet unknown. This record belongs to a study of Tregs in tolerant kidney transplant recipients. General study results and limits: The small number of patients limits these findings pending further validation. Some patients' samples used different primers over time, so nucleotide sequences weren't comparable. Tolerant patients' donor-specific Tregs expanded beyond overall Tregs, suggesting antigen-driven growth. Activated donor B cell expansion appeared to reveal the most relevant donor-specific TCRbeta repertoire.

The data were produced by immunoSEQ multiplex PCR, yet TCRdb's version contains in-frame clones alone and is incomplete. The sample has 55,000 to 70,000 clones, approximately 85% seen once. This specimen consisted of Tregs from blood, obtained before the transplant. The sequence came from a human donor who received a combined kidney and bone marrow transplant.

CDR3 sequence (DNA): TGTGCCAGCAGCCTAGACAGGGGCCCCTACAATGAGCAGTTCTTC. Translated, it gives CASSLDRGPYNEQFF. The genes are TRBV5-6 and TRBJ2-1, with 8 positions matching TRBD1. V lost 4 bases to trimming and J lost 2 bases; unmatched junction nucleotides: 5. Germline V gene data show CDR1 as SGHDT and CDR2 as YYEEEE. The CDR3 sequence is 15 residues long.